Sequencing of this TCR beta chain was carried out in a study of blood T cell repertoires in COVID-19. Study-level background: Material from acute and convalescent COVID-19 was sourced from the United States, Italy and Spain. Nucleic acid was either cDNA or gDNA, and it came from T cells, B-cell-depleted T cells, or PBMCs.

Only in-frame clones appear in the TCRdb table, and some are missing; sequencing was by immunoSEQ multiplex PCR. The sample has tens of thousands of clones, approximately 90% seen once; the top ten hold over 3%. With 0 bases removed from V and 4 bases from J, the gap between germline ends came to 15 bases. The CDR3 covers 15 residues. Germline V gene sequence: CDR1 GTSNPN, CDR2 SVGIG (reference sequence). Material: peripheral blood. This sequence was found in a man in his fifties or sixties with acute or convalescent COVID-19. The chain links TRBV30 to TRBJ1-2; D gene unclear. The CDR3 reads CAWSVRGGNSYGYTF. The CDR3 nucleotides read TGTGCCTGGAGTGTACGGGGAGGGAATAGCTATGGCTACACCTTC. Supplemented by reference TRBV30 and TRBJ1-2, the full variable domain reads SQTIHQWPATLVQPVGSPLSLECTVEGTSNPNLYWYRQAAGRGLQLLFYSVGIGQISSEVPQNLSASRPQDRQFILSSKKLLLSDSGFYLCAWSVRGGNSYGYTFGSGTRLTVV.